This T cell receptor (beta chain) was identified during a study of T cells in Graves' hyperthyroidism and ophthalmopathy. On the study more broadly: Pretreatment peripheral blood was obtained at initial diagnosis.

Uncontrolled infection, other autoimmune disease, pregnancy or lactation led to exclusion. The sample holds a few counts of this clonotype. Amplification of TCR beta CDR3 regions used RNA as the template. Initially, a first-round RT-PCR of the TCR CDR3 employed the HTBI primer set. Via MiXCR, TCRdb re-called the multiplex PCR reads, giving one row per CDR3 protein. Of 750,000 to 950,000 distinct CDR3 sequences in the sample, around 38% were seen once. The clonotype originates from a man aged 18-30 years with Graves' hyperthyroidism. Material for sequencing was blood.

The CDR3 DNA follows: TGCAGTGCTTTGACACCCAATCGCTACGAGCAGTACTTC. As protein: CSALTPNRYEQYF. This sequence joins TRBV20-1 and TRBJ2-7; D gene unclear. This CDR3 spans 13 amino acids. Germline loops: CDR1 DFQATT, CDR2 SNEGSKA (reference sequence). The V end lost 5 bases, the J end lost 3 bases, and 14 bases lay between the germline ends.